The TCR beta chain under discussion was sequenced for a study of Tregs in tolerant kidney transplant recipients. Study outcomes and limitations: Expanding Tregs on activated donor B cells appeared to best identify donor-specific TCRbeta clones. No direct test of biological reproducibility was done here. Validation in larger populations is needed because few patients were studied.

Comments on this clone: Its cognate antigen is unknown.

Unstimulated Tregs (CD4+CD25+CD127-) and CD4+CD25- non-Tregs were sorted from PBMCs. Measured with immunoSEQ multiplex PCR; TCRdb has only the in-frame clones, and not every one. The sample shows fewer than 70,000 clones, about four fifths of them seen only once. The V gene's germline CDR1 is MNHNY and CDR2 SVGAGI (reference sequence). CDR3 length equals 13 residues. The V end lost 7 bases, the J end lost 1 base, and 10 bases lay between the germline ends. The receptor was isolated from a human donor in good health. Material: CD4+ T cells from blood. This rearrangement joins TRBV6-6 to TRBJ1-1; D call uncertain. The CDR3: CASTLATNTEAFF. The CDR3 region has the DNA TGTGCCAGCACCCTGGCCACGAACACTGAAGCTTTCTTT.